These T cell receptor beta chains were read from a single sample in a study of a mutant IDH1 vaccine in newly diagnosed glioma. Sequencing used immunoSEQ multiplex PCR; TCRdb keeps in-frame clones, though not all of them. This repertoire shows about 50,000 clones, roughly four fifths found once; its top ten account for 9% to 15%. No antigens are known for them. Source: PBMCs, taken from a glioma patient whose treatment included an IDH1 peptide vaccine. These receptors were obtained from a man in his forties or fifties with glioma. Each CDR3 is given with its conserved first and last residue. Each record gives: V gene, J gene, D gene, clone size, CDR3 protein, CDR3 DNA. A D gene is named only where the DNA matches it firmly. Some rows mark clone size as missing; the rest say once, few, many or name a class of expanded clone.

V gene: TRBV7-2
J gene: TRBJ2-1
D gene: .
clone size: once
CDR3 protein: CASSTRLGGGSSYNEQFF
CDR3 DNA: TGTGCCAGCAGCACCCGTCTAGGGGGGGGTTCATCCTACAATGAGCAGTTCTTC

V gene: TRBV14
J gene: TRBJ2-5
D gene: .
clone size: .
CDR3 protein: CASSPQLKQYF
CDR3 DNA: TGTGCCAGCAGCCCTCAACTCAAGCAGTACTTC

V gene: TRBV4-1
J gene: TRBJ1-2
D gene: .
clone size: .
CDR3 protein: CASSQDGGADGYTF
CDR3 DNA: TGCGCCAGCAGCCAAGACGGGGGGGCGGATGGCTACACCTTC

V gene: TRBV11-3
J gene: TRBJ2-7
D gene: .
clone size: .
CDR3 protein: CASSSFPSYEQYF
CDR3 DNA: TGTGCCAGCAGCTCGTTTCCCTCCTACGAGCAGTACTTC

V gene: TRBV12-1
J gene: TRBJ2-1
D gene: .
clone size: .
CDR3 protein: CASSRASGRVDNEQFF
CDR3 DNA: TGTGCCAGCAGCCGTGCTAGCGGGAGGGTGGACAATGAGCAGTTCTTC

V gene: TRBV7-9
J gene: TRBJ1-1
D gene: .
clone size: .
CDR3 protein: CASSLGGSGANEAFF
CDR3 DNA: TGTGCCAGCAGCTTAGGTGGGTCTGGGGCAAATGAAGCTTTCTTT

V gene: TRBV5-1
J gene: TRBJ2-1
D gene: TRBD2
clone size: .
CDR3 protein: CASSLVGGREAGNNEQFF
CDR3 DNA: TGCGCCAGCAGCTTGGTCGGCGGGAGGGAGGCAGGGAACAATGAGCAGTTCTTC

V gene: TRBV2
J gene: TRBJ1-4
D gene: .
clone size: .
CDR3 protein: CASSWTGNEKLFF
CDR3 DNA: TGTGCCAGCAGTTGGACGGGGAATGAAAAACTGTTTTTT

V gene: TRBV6-4
J gene: TRBJ2-5
D gene: .
clone size: .
CDR3 protein: CASSDSAGETQYF
CDR3 DNA: TGTGCCAGCAGTGACTCGGCGGGAGAGACCCAGTACTTC

V gene: TRBV6-1
J gene: TRBJ2-3
D gene: .
clone size: few
CDR3 protein: CASSLEQGTQYF
CDR3 DNA: TGTGCCAGCAGTTTAGAACAGGGAACGCAGTATTTT

V gene: TRBV28
J gene: TRBJ1-4
D gene: TRBD1
clone size: few
CDR3 protein: CASSRQGAEKLFF
CDR3 DNA: TGTGCCAGCAGTCGGCAGGGGGCGGAAAAACTGTTTTTT

V gene: TRBV4-3
J gene: TRBJ2-3
D gene: TRBD1
clone size: few
CDR3 protein: CASSQEIGTGTDTQYF
CDR3 DNA: TGCGCCAGCAGCCAAGAGATTGGGACAGGAACAGATACGCAGTATTTT

V gene: TRBV27
J gene: TRBJ1-2
D gene: .
clone size: .
CDR3 protein: CASSARFGRLNYGYTF
CDR3 DNA: TGTGCCAGCAGTGCCCGGTTTGGCAGGTTGAACTATGGCTACACCTTC

V gene: TRBV9
J gene: TRBJ2-3
D gene: .
clone size: once
CDR3 protein: CASSPGVGSPTDTQYF
CDR3 DNA: TGTGCCAGCAGCCCAGGAGTAGGGAGTCCCACAGATACGCAGTATTTT

V gene: TRBV4-1
J gene: TRBJ2-1
D gene: TRBD1
clone size: .
CDR3 protein: CASSQERTGVVSRDGEQFF
CDR3 DNA: TGCGCCAGCAGCCAAGAAAGGACAGGGGTTGTGTCGCGGGACGGTGAGCAGTTCTTC

V gene: TRBV7-9
J gene: TRBJ2-5
D gene: TRBD2
clone size: .
CDR3 protein: CASSSTSGRAPYQETQYF
CDR3 DNA: TGTGCCAGCAGTTCCACTAGCGGGAGGGCCCCGTACCAAGAGACCCAGTACTTC

V gene: TRBV5-3
J gene: TRBJ2-3
D gene: TRBD1
clone size: .
CDR3 protein: CARSKSGQDSTDTQYF
CDR3 DNA: TGTGCCAGAAGCAAGTCGGGACAGGATAGCACAGATACGCAGTATTTT

V gene: TRBV5-1
J gene: TRBJ2-5
D gene: .
clone size: .
CDR3 protein: CASRREETQYF
CDR3 DNA: TGCGCCAGCAGGCGAGAAGAGACCCAGTACTTC

V gene: TRBV9
J gene: TRBJ2-3
D gene: .
clone size: .
CDR3 protein: CASSEGPGADTQYF
CDR3 DNA: TGTGCCAGCAGCGAGGGGCCGGGGGCGGATACGCAGTATTTT

V gene: TRBV19
J gene: TRBJ1-4
D gene: .
clone size: .
CDR3 protein: CASRTATRKLFF
CDR3 DNA: TGTGCCAGTAGGACGGCGACAAGAAAACTGTTTTTT

V gene: TRBV5-1
J gene: TRBJ1-1
D gene: TRBD1
clone size: .
CDR3 protein: CASSFSGQAIEAFF
CDR3 DNA: TGCGCCAGCAGCTTCTCCGGACAGGCTATTGAAGCTTTCTTT

V gene: TRBV9
J gene: TRBJ2-4
D gene: TRBD2
clone size: .
CDR3 protein: CASSATGLAGQNIQYF
CDR3 DNA: TGTGCCAGCAGCGCAACCGGACTAGCTGGCCAAAACATTCAGTACTTC

V gene: TRBV11-2
J gene: TRBJ1-5
D gene: .
clone size: .
CDR3 protein: CASSPTGTNQPQHF
CDR3 DNA: TGTGCCAGCAGCCCCACAGGGACTAATCAGCCCCAGCATTTT

V gene: TRBV9
J gene: TRBJ1-2
D gene: .
clone size: .
CDR3 protein: CASSVLQGPRVGNGYTF
CDR3 DNA: TGTGCCAGCAGCGTCCTACAGGGTCCCAGGGTTGGGAATGGCTACACCTTC

V gene: TRBV19
J gene: TRBJ2-1
D gene: TRBD2
clone size: .
CDR3 protein: CASSMAGGHNEQFF
CDR3 DNA: TGTGCCAGTAGTATGGCGGGAGGGCACAATGAGCAGTTCTTC

V gene: TRBV15
J gene: TRBJ2-2
D gene: .
clone size: many
CDR3 protein: CATSRAPRGGTGELFF
CDR3 DNA: TGTGCCACCAGCAGAGCTCCCAGGGGGGGTACCGGGGAGCTGTTTTTT

V gene: TRBV21-1
J gene: TRBJ1-3
D gene: .
clone size: .
CDR3 protein: CASSSWTDNTSGNTIYF
CDR3 DNA: TGTGCCAGCAGCTCCTGGACGGATAACACCTCTGGAAACACCATATATTTT